A single TCR beta chain is shown here with its context. As to treatment: some 19 received Ad26.COV2.S at low or high dose, single or two shots; about 5 received placebo; per-sample allocation not given. The samples date from day 63 after the first vaccine or placebo injection. The protocol was immunoSEQ multiplex PCR, while the TCRdb copy is restricted to in-frame clones and leaves out a portion. The table includes about 480,000 clones, around nine tenths detected once. The data stem from a study of Ad26.COV2.S vaccination and SARS-CoV-2 variants. J was trimmed by 0 bases and V by 2 bases; bases with no gene match: 4. The V gene's germline CDR1 is ENHRY and CDR2 SYGVKD. This CDR3 spans 17 amino acids.

Sequencing was performed on peripheral blood, taken in a trial of Ad26.COV2.S vaccine versus placebo. This TCR was sampled from a person between 18 and 65 years old who received the Ad26.COV2.S COVID-19 vaccine or a placebo. The chain has TRBV10-3 and TRBJ2-6; 7 positions match TRBD1. This chain's CDR3 is CAISEGAGGSGANVLTF. The CDR3 nucleotides read TGTGCCATCAGTGAGGGGGCAGGGGGCTCTGGGGCCAACGTCCTGACTTTC.